The clone carrying this TCR beta chain has a handful of counts. Other DNA sequences of this sample code for an identical CDR3. The data are from a study of shared clonotypes between healthy human individuals. The CDR3 contains 14 residues. V lost 2 bases to trimming and J lost 2 bases; unmatched junction nucleotides: 4. Germline V gene lookup returns CDR1 SGDLS and CDR2 YYNGEE. Naive CD8 populations comprised CD45RO-negative cells positively selected for CCR7, excluding terminally differentiated effector memory CD45RA+ cells. Sequencing used immunoSEQ multiplex PCR; TCRdb keeps in-frame clones, though not all of them. The data contain roughly 2,000,000 clones, around 96% of them singletons.

The chain links TRBV9 to TRBJ2-7; 7 bases match TRBD2. The source of this sequence is a man aged 18 to 30 in good health. Sequencing was done on a sample of naive CD8+ T cells sorted from blood. DNA for the CDR3: TGTGCCAGCAGCGTCGGCGGGGGAACCTACGAGCAGTACTTC. This encodes CASSVGGGTYEQYF.